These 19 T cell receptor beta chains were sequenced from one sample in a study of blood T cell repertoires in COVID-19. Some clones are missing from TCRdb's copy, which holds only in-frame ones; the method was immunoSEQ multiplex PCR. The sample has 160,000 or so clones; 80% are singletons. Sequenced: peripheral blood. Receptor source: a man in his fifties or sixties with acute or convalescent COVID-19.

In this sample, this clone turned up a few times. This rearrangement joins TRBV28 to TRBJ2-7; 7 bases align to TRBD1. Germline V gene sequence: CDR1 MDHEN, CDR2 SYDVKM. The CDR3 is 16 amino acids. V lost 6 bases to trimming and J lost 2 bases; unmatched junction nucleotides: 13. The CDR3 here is CASRPRQGRKAYEQYF. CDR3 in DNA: TGTGCCAGCAGACCAAGACAGGGTAGGAAAGCCTACGAGCAGTACTTC. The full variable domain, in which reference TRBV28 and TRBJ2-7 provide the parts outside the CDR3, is DVKVTQSSRYLVKRTGEKVFLECVQDMDHENMFWYRQDPGLGLRLIYFSYDVKMKEKGDIPEGYSVSREKKERFSLILESASTNQTSMYLCASRPRQGRKAYEQYFGPGTRLTVT.

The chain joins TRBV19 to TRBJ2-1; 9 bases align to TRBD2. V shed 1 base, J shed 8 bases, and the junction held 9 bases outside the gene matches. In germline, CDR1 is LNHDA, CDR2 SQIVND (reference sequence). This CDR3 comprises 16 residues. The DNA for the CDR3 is TGTGCCAGTAGTATAGCAGGACTAGCGAAGAGGGATGAGCAGTTCTTC. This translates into CASSIAGLAKRDEQFF.

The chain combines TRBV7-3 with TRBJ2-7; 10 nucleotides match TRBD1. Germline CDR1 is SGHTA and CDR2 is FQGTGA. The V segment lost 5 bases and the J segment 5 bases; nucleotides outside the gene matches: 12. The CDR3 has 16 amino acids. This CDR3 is CASSLSPGTGVNEQYF. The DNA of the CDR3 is TGTGCCAGCAGCCTCTCCCCCGGGACAGGGGTAAACGAGCAGTACTTC.

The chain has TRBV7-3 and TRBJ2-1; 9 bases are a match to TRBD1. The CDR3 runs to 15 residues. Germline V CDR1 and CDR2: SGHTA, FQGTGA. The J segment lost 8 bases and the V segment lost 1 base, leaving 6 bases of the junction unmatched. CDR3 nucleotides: TGTGCCAGCAGCTTAATGGGACAGGGAACGGATGAGCAGTTCTTC. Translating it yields CASSLMGQGTDEQFF.

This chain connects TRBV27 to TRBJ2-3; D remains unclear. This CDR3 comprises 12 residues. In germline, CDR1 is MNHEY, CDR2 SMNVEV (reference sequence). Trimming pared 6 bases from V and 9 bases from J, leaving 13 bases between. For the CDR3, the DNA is TGTGCCAGCAGCGATACAGTGCAAACGCAGTATTTT. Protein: CASSDTVQTQYF.

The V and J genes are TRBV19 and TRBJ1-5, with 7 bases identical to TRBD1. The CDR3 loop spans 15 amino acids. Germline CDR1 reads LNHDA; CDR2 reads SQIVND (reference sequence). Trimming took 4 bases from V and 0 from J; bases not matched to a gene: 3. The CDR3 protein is CASSKTGNSNQPQHF. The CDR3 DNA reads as TGTGCCAGTAGTAAGACAGGGAATAGCAATCAGCCCCAGCATTTT.

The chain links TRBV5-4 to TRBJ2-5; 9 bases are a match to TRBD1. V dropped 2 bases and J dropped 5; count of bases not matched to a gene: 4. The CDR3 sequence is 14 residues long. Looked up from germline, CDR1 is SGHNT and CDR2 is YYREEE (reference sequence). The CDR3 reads CASSLQGAEETQYF. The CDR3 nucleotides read TGTGCCAGCAGCTTACAGGGGGCGGAGGAGACCCAGTACTTC. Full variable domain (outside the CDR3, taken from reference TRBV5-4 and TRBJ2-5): ETGVTQSPTHLIKTRGQQVTLRCSSQSGHNTVSWYQQALGQGPQFIFQYYREEENGRGNFPPRFSGLQFPNYSSELNVNALELDDSALYLCASSLQGAEETQYFGPGTRLLVL.

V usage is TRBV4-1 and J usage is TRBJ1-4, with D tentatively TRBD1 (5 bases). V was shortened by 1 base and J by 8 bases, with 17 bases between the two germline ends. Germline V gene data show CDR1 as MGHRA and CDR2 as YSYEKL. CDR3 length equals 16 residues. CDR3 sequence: CASSQVAGGGKEKLFF. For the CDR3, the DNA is TGCGCCAGCAGCCAAGTGGCTGGGGGGGGGAAAGAAAAACTGTTTTTT.

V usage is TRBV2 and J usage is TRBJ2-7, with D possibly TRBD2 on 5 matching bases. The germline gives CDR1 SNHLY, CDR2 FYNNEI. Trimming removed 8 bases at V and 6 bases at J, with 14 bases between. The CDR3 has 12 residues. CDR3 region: CASGSGMAEQYF. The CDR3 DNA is TGTGCCAGCGGGTCCGGGATGGCCGAGCAGTACTTC.

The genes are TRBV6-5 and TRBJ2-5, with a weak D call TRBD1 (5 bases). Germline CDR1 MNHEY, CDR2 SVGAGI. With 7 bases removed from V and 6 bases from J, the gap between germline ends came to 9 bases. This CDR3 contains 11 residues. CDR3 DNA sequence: TGTGCCAGCACGCAGGGCCAGACCCAGTACTTC. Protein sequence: CASTQGQTQYF.

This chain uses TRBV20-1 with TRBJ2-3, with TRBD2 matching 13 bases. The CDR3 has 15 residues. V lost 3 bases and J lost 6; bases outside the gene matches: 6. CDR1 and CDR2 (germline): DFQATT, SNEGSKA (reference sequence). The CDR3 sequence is CSASSGLAGDDTQYF. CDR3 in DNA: TGCAGTGCTAGTTCTGGACTAGCGGGAGACGATACGCAGTATTTT.

CDR3 sequence: CASRKGQGHYEQYF. For the CDR3, the DNA is TGTGCCAGCAGGAAGGGACAGGGGCACTACGAGCAGTACTTC. The rearrangement uses TRBV3-1 (or the pseudogene TRBV3-2) and TRBJ2-7, with 10 nucleotides matching TRBD1. The V gene's germline CDR1 is LGHDT and CDR2 YNNKEL (reference sequence). The CDR3 contains 14 residues. V lost 6 bases and J lost 3; bases outside the gene matches: 5.

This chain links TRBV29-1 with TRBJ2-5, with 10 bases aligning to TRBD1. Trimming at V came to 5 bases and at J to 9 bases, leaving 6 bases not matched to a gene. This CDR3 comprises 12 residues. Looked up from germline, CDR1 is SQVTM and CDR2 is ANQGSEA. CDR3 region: CSVRQGAQAQYF. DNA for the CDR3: TGCAGCGTTCGACAGGGGGCTCAGGCCCAGTACTTC.

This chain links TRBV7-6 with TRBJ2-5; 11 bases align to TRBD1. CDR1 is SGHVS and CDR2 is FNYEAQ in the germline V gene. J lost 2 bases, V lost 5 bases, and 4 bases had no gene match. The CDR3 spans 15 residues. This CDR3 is CASSIGTGGQETQYF. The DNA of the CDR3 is TGTGCCAGCAGCATAGGGACAGGGGGACAAGAGACCCAGTACTTC.

The CDR3 sequence: CASREGAREQYF. In nucleotides, the CDR3 is TGTGCCAGTCGGGAGGGGGCCCGCGAGCAGTACTTC. The chain combines TRBV7-2 with TRBJ2-7; TRBD2 is a possible D gene (8 bases). The ends were cut back, 9 bases at V and 6 bases at J, with 15 bases in the middle. Germline loops: CDR1 SGHTA, CDR2 FQGNSA. The CDR3 spans 12 residues.

The CDR3 DNA is TGCGCCAGCAGTCATAGCTCTGGAAACACCATATATTTT. It encodes CASSHSSGNTIYF. The V gene is TRBV4-1, the J gene TRBJ1-3; D is undetermined. The CDR3 runs to 13 residues. The germline V gene has CDR1 MGHRA and CDR2 YSYEKL. V lost 6 bases to trimming and J lost 0 bases, with 6 bases between them.

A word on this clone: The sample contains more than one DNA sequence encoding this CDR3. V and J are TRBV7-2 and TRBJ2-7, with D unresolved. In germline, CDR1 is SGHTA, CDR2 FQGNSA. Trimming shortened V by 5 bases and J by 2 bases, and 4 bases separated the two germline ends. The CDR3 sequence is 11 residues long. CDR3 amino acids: CASSRAYEQYF. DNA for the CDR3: TGTGCCAGCAGCCGCGCCTACGAGCAGTACTTC.

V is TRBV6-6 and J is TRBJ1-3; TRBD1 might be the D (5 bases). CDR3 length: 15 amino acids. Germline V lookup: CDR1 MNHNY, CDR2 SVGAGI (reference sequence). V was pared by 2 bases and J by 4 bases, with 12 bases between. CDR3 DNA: TGTGCCAGCAGTTACGGCGGGGGGTTGGGAAACACCATATATTTT. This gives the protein CASSYGGGLGNTIYF.

The CDR3 DNA reads TGTGCCAGCACCGCCGGGAACCACGAGCAGTACTTC. Translated, it gives CASTAGNHEQYF. The V and J genes are TRBV3-1 (or the pseudogene TRBV3-2) and TRBJ2-7; tentatively, D is TRBD2 (5 bases). This CDR3 spans 12 amino acids. Germline V CDR1 and CDR2: LGHDT, YNNKEL (reference sequence). V shed 7 bases and J shed 5 bases, with 12 bases lying between them.